This note documents a single T cell receptor (beta chain) sequence. Its cognate antigen is unknown. The sample belongs to a study of human thymus T cells. The protocol was immunoSEQ multiplex PCR, while the TCRdb copy is restricted to in-frame clones and leaves out a portion. The sample shows tens of thousands of clones, around 95% of them seen only once. Notes on the study in general: Highly overlapping thymic repertoires in unrelated individuals were reported by related research. Both thymic and peripheral blood repertoires showed apparently biased V and J usage.

Obtained as resections during corrective heart surgery, the thymus tissue was then studied. Among the donors, all were healthy Finnish infants having corrective surgery for congenital heart defects. Sequencing used thymus tissue. The clonotype comes from a girl in the first two years of life with a congenital heart defect but otherwise immunologically healthy.

The CDR3 coding sequence is TGTGCCAGCAGTGGACCCGGTGGTAGCAATCAGCCCCAGCATTTT. The encoded protein is CASSGPGGSNQPQHF. The V call is TRBV28, the J call TRBJ1-5, with D unresolved. V lost 5 bases, J lost 0 bases, and 11 bases lay in between. Germline-derived CDR1 and CDR2 are MDHEN and SYDVKM. The CDR3 spans 15 residues.